These T cell receptor beta chains were read from a single sample in a study of OX40 agonist ivuxolimab in advanced cancers. Using immunoSEQ multiplex PCR, the repertoire was profiled, and TCRdb retains in-frame clones only, with some absent. Of 26,000 or so clones in the sample, around nine tenths were seen once. The sequencing here drew on CD4+ or CD8+ T cells sorted from blood, taken in a trial of the OX40 agonist ivuxolimab. These receptor sequences come from an adult with an advanced solid tumor such as melanoma, head and neck, liver or kidney cancer. Both conserved end residues are part of each CDR3. The order of the fields is V gene, D gene, J gene, CDR3 length, clone size, CDR3 DNA, CDR3 protein. D genes are given only for firm matches. Clone size appears in some rows only: once, few, many, or a class for an expanded clone.

>TRBV7-8|-|TRBJ1-2|16|few
TGTGCCAGCAGCTTAGCGGCCAGCTCAATTGTATATGGCTACACCTTC
CASSLAASSIVYGYTF
>TRBV5-8|-|TRBJ2-2|14|-
TGTGCCAGCAGCGTAAGAGGCTATGCCGGGGAGCTGTTTTTT
CASSVRGYAGELFF
>TRBV19|TRBD1|TRBJ2-1|15|once
TGTGCCAGTCGACCCTCCGACAGGGCCTCCAATGAGCAGTTCTTC
CASRPSDRASNEQFF
>TRBV19|-|TRBJ2-1|14|-
TGTGCCAGTAGTATAGATGGCGGGAACAATGAGCAGTTCTTC
CASSIDGGNNEQFF
>TRBV5-6|-|TRBJ2-7|11|-
TGTGCCAGCAGCCTCACAGGGCAGCAGTACTTC
CASSLTGQQYF
>TRBV5-6|-|TRBJ2-7|13|few
TGTGCCAGCAGCTCCTTCGTAGGACTCGAGCAGTACTTC
CASSSFVGLEQYF
>TRBV5-1|-|TRBJ2-3|16|-
TGCGCCAGCAGCTTTATGGGCCCTAGGAGCCCAGATACGCAGTATTTT
CASSFMGPRSPDTQYF
>TRBV23-1|TRBD2|TRBJ2-1|22|once
TGCGCCAGCAGTCAAAGTCAATGTGGCAGAACAAGACTAGCGGTACAATACAATGAGCAGTTCTTC
CASSQSQCGRTRLAVQYNEQFF
>TRBV25-1|-|TRBJ1-1|13|few
TGTGCCAGCAGTGATTTGGGGAACACTGAAGCTTTCTTT
CASSDLGNTEAFF
>TRBV27|-|TRBJ2-6|14|-
TGTGCCAGCAGGCGAGGGGCGGGGGCCAACGTCCTGACTTTC
CASRRGAGANVLTF